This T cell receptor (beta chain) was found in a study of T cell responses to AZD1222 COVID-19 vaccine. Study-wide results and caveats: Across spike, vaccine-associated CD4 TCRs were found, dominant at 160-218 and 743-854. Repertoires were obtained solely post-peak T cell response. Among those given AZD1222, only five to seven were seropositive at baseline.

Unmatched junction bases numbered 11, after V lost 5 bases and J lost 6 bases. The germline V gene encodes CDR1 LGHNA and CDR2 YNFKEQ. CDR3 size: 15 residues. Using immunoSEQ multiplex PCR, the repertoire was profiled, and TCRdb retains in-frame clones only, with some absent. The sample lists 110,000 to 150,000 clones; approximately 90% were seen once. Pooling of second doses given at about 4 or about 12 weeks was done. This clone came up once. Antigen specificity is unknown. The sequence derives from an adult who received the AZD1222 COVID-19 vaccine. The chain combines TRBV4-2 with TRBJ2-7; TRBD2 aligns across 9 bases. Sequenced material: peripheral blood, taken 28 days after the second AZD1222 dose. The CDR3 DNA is TGTGCCAGCAGCACTCGGACTAGCGAAACGGGCGAGCAGTACTTC. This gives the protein CASSTRTSETGEQYF.